This is a list of T cell receptor beta chains from one sample in a study of T cells in Graves' hyperthyroidism and ophthalmopathy. MiXCR was run by TCRdb on the multiplex PCR reads, yielding one entry per CDR3 protein. The sample lists about 360,000 distinct CDR3 sequences, roughly an eighth occurring once. The sequenced material came from blood. The receptors were gathered from a woman aged 18-29 years with Graves' hyperthyroidism. CDR3s include the opening cysteine and the closing phenylalanine or tryptophan. Clone size is given for some rows only: seen once, a few or many times, or a class if the clone is expanded.

V gene: TRBV3-1; clone size: many; CDR3 length: 14; CDR3 protein: CASSQAESNQPQHF
V gene: TRBV10-3; clone size: .; CDR3 length: 15; CDR3 protein: CAISNLAGPSDGYTF
V gene: TRBV4-1; clone size: .; CDR3 length: 15; CDR3 protein: CASSQGAGGLDTQYF
V gene: TRBV7-9; clone size: .; CDR3 length: 15; CDR3 protein: CASSFRVEGTDTQYF
V gene: TRBV6-1; clone size: many; CDR3 length: 12; CDR3 protein: CASSSPTYEQYF
V gene: TRBV6-1; clone size: many; CDR3 length: 17; CDR3 protein: CASSRTRTDQANYGYTF
V gene: TRBV9; clone size: many; CDR3 length: 14; CDR3 protein: CASSSGPEVYEQYF
V gene: TRBV18; clone size: many; CDR3 length: 13; CDR3 protein: CASSPGEGAEQYF
V gene: TRBV7-8; clone size: many; CDR3 length: 13; CDR3 protein: CASSFWRAYEQYF
V gene: TRBV25-1; clone size: many; CDR3 length: 20; CDR3 protein: CASSGLTGQGAGGANYGYTF
V gene: TRBV2; clone size: many; CDR3 length: 17; CDR3 protein: CASSVEVERPLKETQYF
V gene: TRBV28; clone size: many; CDR3 length: 15; CDR3 protein: CASSSAGPGDTEAFF
V gene: TRBV5-5; clone size: many; CDR3 length: 16; CDR3 protein: CASSGLGTGSYNEQFF
V gene: TRBV14; clone size: many; CDR3 length: 13; CDR3 protein: CASSQGPGTTSYF
V gene: TRBV6-6; clone size: many; CDR3 length: 15; CDR3 protein: CASSYEGTGSYEQYF
V gene: TRBV7-3; clone size: many; CDR3 length: 17; CDR3 protein: CASSLEGAGLRTDTQYF
V gene: TRBV3-1; clone size: few; CDR3 length: 13; CDR3 protein: CASSQDTGSAYTF
V gene: TRBV28; clone size: many; CDR3 length: 15; CDR3 protein: CASSSPGQVDNEQFF
V gene: TRBV12-3/TRBV12-4; clone size: many; CDR3 length: 14; CDR3 protein: CASTPHGGTGELFF
V gene: TRBV7-9; clone size: many; CDR3 length: 14; CDR3 protein: CASTVQGATGELFF
V gene: TRBV12-3/TRBV12-4; clone size: many; CDR3 length: 12; CDR3 protein: CASRDRGYGYTF
V gene: TRBV15; clone size: few; CDR3 length: 15; CDR3 protein: CATSRDYRGTGELFF
V gene: TRBV7-8; clone size: many; CDR3 length: 15; CDR3 protein: CASSSTGATNEKLFF
V gene: TRBV20-1; clone size: many; CDR3 length: 12; CDR3 protein: CSAGGKRHEQYF
V gene: TRBV29-1; clone size: many; CDR3 length: 14; CDR3 protein: CSVSQGARNTEAFF
V gene: TRBV13; clone size: few; CDR3 length: 18; CDR3 protein: CASSLGPGGTSYNSPLHF
V gene: TRBV6-5; clone size: many; CDR3 length: 16; CDR3 protein: CASSYSRKAGGEGYTF
V gene: TRBV20-1; clone size: few; CDR3 length: 12; CDR3 protein: CSALSGGEGQYF
V gene: TRBV29-1; clone size: many; CDR3 length: 13; CDR3 protein: CSVRGTAKETQYF
V gene: TRBV7-9; clone size: many; CDR3 length: 16; CDR3 protein: CASSLDLGSSYNEQFF
V gene: TRBV5-1; clone size: few; CDR3 length: 16; CDR3 protein: CASSLWRQGFGDGYTF
V gene: TRBV10-1; clone size: many; CDR3 length: 15; CDR3 protein: CASSTAGRGNQPQHF
V gene: TRBV28; clone size: many; CDR3 length: 15; CDR3 protein: CASSIYLAKQETQYF
V gene: TRBV28; clone size: many; CDR3 length: 15; CDR3 protein: CASSLAGSRGYEQYF
V gene: TRBV5-1; clone size: many; CDR3 length: 15; CDR3 protein: CASSLAGTRSYEQYF
V gene: TRBV27; clone size: many; CDR3 length: 16; CDR3 protein: CASSSRTSGSTDTQYF
V gene: TRBV6-1; clone size: many; CDR3 length: 16; CDR3 protein: CASSAGTSGSNYEQYF
V gene: TRBV20-1; clone size: few; CDR3 length: 14; CDR3 protein: CSASLHSGSSLQFF
V gene: TRBV27; clone size: many; CDR3 length: 15; CDR3 protein: CASSFTGPPTDTQYF
V gene: TRBV30; clone size: many; CDR3 length: 13; CDR3 protein: CAWSIGPYTEAFF
V gene: TRBV3-1; clone size: .; CDR3 length: 14; CDR3 protein: CASSLTTGFNEQYF
V gene: TRBV24-1; clone size: many; CDR3 length: 13; CDR3 protein: CAASSTGKYGYTF
V gene: TRBV3-1; clone size: many; CDR3 length: 13; CDR3 protein: CASSQGSGDAQFF
V gene: TRBV7-3; clone size: many; CDR3 length: 16; CDR3 protein: CASSQGLAGESDTQYF
V gene: TRBV6-1; clone size: .; CDR3 length: 16; CDR3 protein: CASTLPGGGGGNEQFF
V gene: TRBV4-3; clone size: .; CDR3 length: 14; CDR3 protein: CASSQDTDTGELFF
V gene: TRBV28; clone size: few; CDR3 length: 11; CDR3 protein: CASRGLYGYTF
V gene: TRBV15; clone size: few; CDR3 length: 15; CDR3 protein: CATSRGLPGQYEQYF
V gene: TRBV20-1; clone size: few; CDR3 length: 13; CDR3 protein: CSASGENNEKLFF
V gene: TRBV3-1; clone size: few; CDR3 length: 18; CDR3 protein: CASSQETSGGPNPYEQYF
V gene: TRBV6-2/TRBV6-3; clone size: many; CDR3 length: 13; CDR3 protein: CASSPGTRTEAFF
V gene: TRBV6-1; clone size: many; CDR3 length: 14; CDR3 protein: CASIEWTSRNEQFF
V gene: TRBV19; clone size: .; CDR3 length: 15; CDR3 protein: CASSKEGQLLDTQYF
V gene: TRBV10-3; clone size: .; CDR3 length: 13; CDR3 protein: CAISPGSPGELFF
V gene: TRBV5-6; clone size: few; CDR3 length: 13; CDR3 protein: CASRFPGTYGYTF